Listed here are 29 T cell receptor beta chains from one sample, sequenced in a study of regulatory T cells in long-lasting Graves disease. Relying on iRepertoire HTBI primers and Arm-PCR of CDR3 regions, the team built TCR beta libraries. One entry per CDR3 protein, called by TCRdb with MiXCR from the multiplex PCR reads. The sample shows roughly 420,000 distinct CDR3 sequences, 13% to 15% of them seen only once. The time point is: newly diagnosed GD, antithyroid drugs for less than 3 months. Extracted RNA from PBMCs served as the source of the TCR library. The same specimen was also included in a second study, on T cells in Graves' hyperthyroidism and ophthalmopathy.

Sequenced material: peripheral blood mononuclear cells (PBMCs), taken at new diagnosis, from a patient treated with antithyroid drugs. Receptors were obtained from a woman in her 50s with Graves disease.

The table lists this clonotype with many counts. The chain combines TRBV5-7 with TRBJ1-2; the D gene is possibly TRBD1 (5 bases). TRBV5-7 is reported as an ORF; its role is uncertain. This CDR3 has 16 residues. The ends were cut back, 0 bases at V and 6 bases at J, with 18 bases in the middle. The CDR3 loop is CASSLAVLGTGNGYTF. For the CDR3, the DNA is TGTGCCAGCAGCTTGGCCGTCCTCGGGACCGGCAATGGCTACACCTTC.

In regard to this clonotype: A much larger clone is a single base away; this may be a read error. The chain links TRBV28 to TRBJ2-7; perhaps D is TRBD1 or TRBD2 (5 bases each). Trimming removed 7 bases at V and 5 bases at J, with 15 bases between. The CDR3 is 13 amino acids. Germline V gene data show CDR1 as MDHEN and CDR2 as SYDVKM. DNA of the CDR3: TGTGCCAGCACCATACCCGGGACCCACGAGCAGTACTTC. Translated, it gives CASTIPGTHEQYF.

This chain connects TRBV6-2 or TRBV6-3 to TRBJ1-3; D is uncertain. This CDR3 is 15 amino acids long. Germline-derived CDR1 and CDR2 are MNHEY and SVGEGT. With 5 bases removed from V and 0 bases from J, the gap between germline ends came to 11 bases. The CDR3 sequence: CASSVRPHSGNTIYF. For the CDR3, the DNA is TGTGCCAGCAGTGTGAGACCCCACTCTGGAAACACCATATATTTT.

This clonotype was observed at least ten times. V and J are TRBV28 and TRBJ2-3, with 15 bases fitting TRBD2. The CDR3 is made up of 16 amino acids. With V trimmed by 3 bases and J by 7 bases, 5 bases remained unmatched. Germline lookup yields CDR1 MDHEN and CDR2 SYDVKM. CDR3 in amino acids: CASSFPGLAGGNTQYF. The CDR3 DNA follows: TGTGCCAGCAGTTTTCCAGGACTAGCGGGAGGGAATACGCAGTATTTT.

This clonotype was observed at least ten times. The J gene is TRBJ2-3, the V gene TRBV3-1; D gene uncertain. The CDR3 spans 12 residues. V lost 1 base to trimming and J lost 3 bases, with 2 bases between them. Germline assignment: CDR1 LGHDT and CDR2 YNNKEL (reference sequence). CDR3 bases: TGTGCCAGCAGCCAAGTTACAGATACGCAGTATTTT. This translates into CASSQVTDTQYF.

The CDR3 nucleotides read TGTGCCAGTAGTATGGCATCAGTGAACACTGAAGCTTTCTTT. This encodes CASSMASVNTEAFF. The chain uses TRBV19 and TRBJ1-1; D gene uncertain. CDR3 length equals 14 residues. Germline V gene sequence: CDR1 LNHDA, CDR2 SQIVND (reference sequence). Trimming cost V 3 bases and J 0 bases, with 8 bases left between them.

This clonotype was detected only a few times. CDR3 sequence: CASSAGWGSYNEQFF. CDR3 coding DNA: TGTGCCAGTAGTGCAGGGTGGGGCTCCTACAATGAGCAGTTCTTC. The chain joins TRBV19 to TRBJ2-1, with D maybe TRBD1 (5 bases). Trimming stripped 5 bases from V and 0 bases from J, with 11 bases between. Germline assignment: CDR1 LNHDA and CDR2 SQIVND (reference sequence). This CDR3 is 15 amino acids long.

The gene calls are TRBV4-1 and TRBJ1-1, with TRBD1 identical over 7 bases. Germline CDR1 and CDR2: MGHRA and YSYEKL. Trimming at V came to 0 bases and at J to 5 bases, leaving 12 bases not matched to a gene. There are 17 residues in the CDR3. The CDR3 here is CASSQEPPEQGWTEAFF. In DNA, the CDR3 is TGCGCCAGCAGCCAAGAACCTCCCGAACAGGGGTGGACTGAAGCTTTCTTT.

J is TRBJ2-5 and V is TRBV5-1, with D perhaps matching TRBD1 or TRBD2 (7 bases each). The CDR3 contains 14 residues. Looked up from germline, CDR1 is SGHRS and CDR2 is YFSETQ. Trimming took off 2 bases at V and 2 bases at J, with 10 bases between the two ends. The CDR3 nucleotides read TGCGCCAGCAGCTTAGCGGGACAGCAAGAGACCCAGTACTTC. Translating gives CASSLAGQQETQYF. The full variable domain, in which reference TRBV5-1 and TRBJ2-5 provide the parts outside the CDR3, is KAGVTQTPRYLIKTRGQQVTLSCSPISGHRSVSWYQQTPGQGLQFLFEYFSETQRNKGNFPGRFSGRQFSNSRSEMNVSTLELGDSALYLCASSLAGQQETQYFGPGTRLLVL.

This clonotype was recorded many times. This chain links TRBV5-1 with TRBJ2-2; possibly TRBD1 for D (7 bases). The CDR3 has 15 residues. The germline V gene encodes CDR1 SGHRS and CDR2 YFSETQ. V lost 4 bases, J lost 3 bases, and 13 bases lay in between. This CDR3 reads CASSVTGTYTGELFF. CDR3 nucleotides: TGCGCCAGCAGCGTGACAGGGACTTACACCGGGGAGCTGTTTTTT.

At least ten counts were recorded for this clonotype. The chain is built from TRBV28 and TRBJ1-5, with 8 bases identical to TRBD1. Looked up from germline, CDR1 is MDHEN and CDR2 is SYDVKM. The CDR3 length is 14 residues. J lost 5 bases, V lost 5 bases, and 5 bases had no gene match. The CDR3 nucleotides read TGTGCCAGCAGTATCGCAGGGGGCTATCAGCCCCAGCATTTT. Its translation is CASSIAGGYQPQHF.

This sequence joins TRBV3-1 and TRBJ2-4; D is unresolved. The germline gives CDR1 LGHDT, CDR2 YNNKEL (reference sequence). V was clipped by 0 bases and J by 6 bases, with 15 bases between them. This CDR3 region has 16 residues. The CDR3 region has the DNA TGTGCCAGCAGCCAAGAGGCAGCTACGATCAGAAACATTCAGTACTTC. This encodes CASSQEAATIRNIQYF.

This clonotype was seen more than once but under ten times. The chain recombines TRBV12-3 or TRBV12-4 with TRBJ2-1; the match to TRBD2 covers 9 bases. V gave up 3 bases and J gave up 9 bases; unmatched junction bases: 9. The CDR3 loop spans 15 amino acids. CDR3 amino acids: CASSFLGGRAPEQFF. The CDR3 DNA is TGTGCCAGCAGTTTCTTAGGCGGGAGGGCCCCTGAGCAGTTCTTC.

This clonotype was counted ten times or more. V usage is TRBV27 and J usage is TRBJ2-6, with D uncertain. CDR1 and CDR2 (germline): MNHEY, SMNVEV (reference sequence). The CDR3 sequence is 16 residues long. With 2 bases removed from V and 4 bases from J, the gap between germline ends came to 12 bases. CDR3 loop: CASSLRRARGANVLTF. Written as DNA, the CDR3 is TGTGCCAGCAGTTTAAGAAGGGCCAGGGGGGCCAACGTCCTGACTTTC.

This clonotype was observed a few times. This chain connects TRBV10-3 to TRBJ2-2, with 7 bases identical to TRBD2. The CDR3 runs to 14 residues. Germline CDR1 and CDR2: ENHRY and SYGVKD. With V trimmed by 7 bases and J by 1 base, 3 bases remained unmatched. In nucleotides, the CDR3 is TGTGCCATCATGGAGCGGGAGAACACCGGGGAGCTGTTTTTT. It yields the protein CAIMERENTGELFF.

The sample holds many counts of this clonotype. The CDR3 here is CASTFMGLAGVETQYF. The DNA for the CDR3 is TGTGCCAGCACTTTTATGGGACTAGCGGGAGTGGAGACCCAGTACTTC. The chain employs TRBV2 and TRBJ2-5; 14 bases align to TRBD2. Trimming took 7 bases from V and 5 from J; bases not matched to a gene: 9. The germline V gene has CDR1 SNHLY and CDR2 FYNNEI. The CDR3 covers 16 residues.

In its sample, this clonotype was seen many times. J is TRBJ2-7 and V is TRBV20-1; maybe TRBD2 (5 bases). Germline V gives CDR1 DFQATT, CDR2 SNEGSKA (reference sequence). V was pared by 6 bases and J by 2 bases, with 23 bases between. There are 16 residues in the CDR3. CDR3 sequence (DNA): TGCAGTGCCCGAGGGAATAGTCTAGGCTTTACCTACGAGCAGTACTTC. This translates into CSARGNSLGFTYEQYF.

The chain has TRBV14 and TRBJ2-7, with 8 bases identical to TRBD2. The CDR3 sequence is 16 residues long. Losses at the gene ends were 1 base for V and 3 bases for J; bases not matched to a gene: 8. Germline CDR1 is SGHDN and CDR2 is FVKESK. The CDR3 nucleotides are TGTGCCAGCAGCCAAGGTGTAAGCGGGGGTTACTACGAGCAGTACTTC. This gives the protein CASSQGVSGGYYEQYF.

The chain links TRBV18 to TRBJ1-1; D remains ambiguous. The CDR3 covers 14 residues. The germline CDR1 and CDR2 sequences are KGHSH and LQKENI. Trimming removed 0 bases from V and 0 bases from J, with 5 bases in between. The CDR3 DNA reads as TGTGCCAGCTCACCACCAGTCATGAACACTGAAGCTTTCTTT. It is translated as CASSPPVMNTEAFF.

In its sample, this clonotype was seen once. Possible read error: a much larger clone is one base away. The gene calls are TRBV7-2 and TRBJ1-3; 8 positions agree with TRBD1. Germline V gene data show CDR1 as SGHTA and CDR2 as FQGNSA. CDR3 length: 14 amino acids. V lost 5 bases to trimming and J lost 4 bases; unmatched junction nucleotides: 4. CDR3 DNA sequence: TGTGCCAGCAGCGAAGGACAGGGAGGAAACACCATATATTTT. Residues: CASSEGQGGNTIYF.

The sample holds a few counts of this clonotype. The J gene is TRBJ2-7, the V gene TRBV6-1; 9 nucleotides match TRBD2. Trimming removed 6 bases from V and 4 bases from J; junction bases left unmatched: 4. This CDR3 has 13 amino acids. Germline V lookup: CDR1 MNHNS, CDR2 SASEGT. The CDR3 loop reads CASRGTSIYEQYF. The DNA for the CDR3 is TGTGCCAGCAGGGGGACTAGCATTTACGAGCAGTACTTC.

This clonotype was recorded at least ten times. DNA of the CDR3: TGCAGTGCGAAGACAGGGGGCTCCATGAACACTGAAGCTTTCTTT. It is translated as CSAKTGGSMNTEAFF. This rearrangement joins TRBV20-1 to TRBJ1-1, with 10 bases matching TRBD1. The CDR3 contains 15 residues. Germline loops: CDR1 DFQATT, CDR2 SNEGSKA (reference sequence). The V segment lost 6 bases and the J segment 0 bases; nucleotides outside the gene matches: 7.

At least ten counts were recorded for this clonotype. J is TRBJ1-5 and V is TRBV7-9; D ambiguous. The V and J ends lost 4 bases and 2 bases respectively, with 9 bases between them. This CDR3 is built from 14 residues. Germline V lookup: CDR1 SEHNR, CDR2 FQNEAQ (reference sequence). The CDR3 spells CASSSGNGNQPQHF. The CDR3, as DNA: TGTGCCAGCAGCTCCGGGAATGGCAATCAGCCCCAGCATTTT.

The J gene is TRBJ1-6, the V gene TRBV3-1, with D unresolved. Germline CDR1 is LGHDT and CDR2 is YNNKEL (reference sequence). V lost 1 base and J lost 10, with 14 bases in between. This CDR3 spans 15 amino acids. Here the CDR3 reads CASSQVAVTISPLHF. In DNA form, the CDR3 reads TGTGCCAGCAGCCAAGTCGCGGTTACAATCTCACCCCTCCACTTT.

This clonotype has at least ten counts. The chain combines TRBV18 with TRBJ2-2; no definite D call. Between the trimmed V and J ends, which lost 1 base and 1 base, there was a span of 4 bases. The CDR3 has 14 amino acids. Germline values: CDR1 KGHSH, CDR2 LQKENI. As DNA, the CDR3 is TGTGCCAGCTCACCACGGGAGAACACCGGGGAGCTGTTTTTT. Protein: CASSPRENTGELFF.

Remarks on this clonotype: A single base is all that separates this from a far larger clone, so a read error is likely. This chain connects TRBV7-3 to TRBJ2-4, with D tentatively TRBD2 (6 bases). V shed 8 bases and J shed 1 base, with 15 bases lying between them. The CDR3 has 15 residues. CDR1 and CDR2 (germline): SGHTA, FQGTGA. CDR3 sequence reads: CASGTRGGAKNIQYF. The CDR3 DNA reads as TGTGCCAGCGGCACGCGTGGGGGGGCCAAAAACATTCAGTACTTC. Looking up the rest from reference TRBV7-3 and TRBJ2-4 gives the full variable domain: GAGVSQTPSNKVTEKGKYVELRCDPISGHTALYWYRQSLGQGPEFLIYFQGTGAADDSGLPNDRFFAVRPEGSVSTLKIQRTERGDSAVYLCASGTRGGAKNIQYFGAGTRLSVL.

This clonotype has at least ten counts. The V and J genes are TRBV7-2 and TRBJ2-7; 9 nucleotides line up with TRBD1. Germline lookup yields CDR1 SGHTA and CDR2 FQGNSA. V dropped 2 bases and J dropped 4; count of bases not matched to a gene: 6. This CDR3 is 15 amino acids long. The CDR3 DNA sequence: TGTGCCAGCAGCTTACCGGGACAGGGAATGTACGAGCAGTACTTC. Translation: CASSLPGQGMYEQYF.

In regard to this clonotype: Compared with germline, one end of the junction differs, possibly owing to a read error. V is TRBV3-1 and J is TRBJ2-7; possibly TRBD1 for D (5 bases). CDR1 is LGHDT, CDR2 YNNKEL, per germline (reference sequence). The CDR3 runs 15 residues. The CDR3 DNA is TGTGCCATCAGCCAAGACAGTGCTCCTTCCTACGAGCAGTACTTC. Its translation: CAISQDSAPSYEQYF.

The genes are TRBV20-1 and TRBJ2-7, with 9 positions matching TRBD2. V dropped 0 bases and J dropped 0; count of bases not matched to a gene: 6. The CDR3 extends over 16 amino acids. Germline CDR1 and CDR2: DFQATT and SNEGSKA (reference sequence). CDR3 sequence reads: CSARDTLSGSSYEQYF. Written as DNA, the CDR3 is TGCAGTGCTAGAGATACCCTTAGCGGGAGCTCCTACGAGCAGTACTTC.